The 21 T cell receptor beta chains in this list originate from one sample, sequenced in a study of cytomegalovirus exposure and HLA in healthy donors. PCR employed 60 Vbeta and 13 Jbeta primers. Data came from immunoSEQ multiplex PCR; TCRdb stores just in-frame clones and leaves some out. The sample records 100,000 to 150,000 clones, around 80% being singletons. The sample taken for sequencing was PBMCs. These receptor sequences come from a woman between 25 and 40 years old in good health and CMV-seronegative.

The CDR3 region is CASSFPHLRNTGELFF. CDR3 sequence (DNA): TGTGCCAGCAGCTTCCCCCATCTCAGGAACACCGGGGAGCTGTTTTTT. The chain recombines TRBV11-3 with TRBJ2-2; D remains ambiguous. The CDR3 runs to 16 residues. Germline lookup yields CDR1 SGHNT and CDR2 YENEEA. Deletions cut 3 bases from V and 1 base from J, with 12 bases between.

As to this clone: One junction end does not reproduce the germline sequence, and a read error may be involved. V and J are TRBV7-7 and TRBJ2-1; D remains unclear. CDR1 and CDR2 from the germline V gene are SSHAT and FNYEAQ (reference sequence). The CDR3 totals 13 residues. The CDR3 loop reads CASSLGRSDEQFF. CDR3 DNA: TGTGCTAGCAGCTTAGGGCGGTCCGATGAGCAGTTCTTC.

This sequence joins TRBV7-8 and TRBJ2-7; D is possibly TRBD2 (6 bases). The germline V gene encodes CDR1 SGHVS and CDR2 FQNEAQ. The CDR3 totals 15 residues. V shed 0 bases and J shed 0 bases, with 9 bases lying between them. Written as DNA, the CDR3 is TGTGCCAGCAGCTTAGCCACGGGACTCTCCTACGAGCAGTACTTC. Its translation: CASSLATGLSYEQYF.

The chain combines TRBV23-1 with TRBJ2-5; 10 nucleotides match TRBD1. TRBV23-1 is placed among ORFs of uncertain function. The CDR3 contains 13 residues. V gave up 6 bases and J gave up 3 bases; unmatched junction bases: 1. The CDR3 sequence is CASRTGGEETQYF. The CDR3 DNA sequence: TGCGCCAGCAGGACAGGGGGCGAAGAGACCCAGTACTTC.

This clone was observed a few times. The chain uses TRBV7-3 and TRBJ2-5; tentative D call: TRBD2 (5 bases). This CDR3 has 19 amino acids. Germline V lookup: CDR1 SGHTA, CDR2 FQGTGA. V lost 6 bases and J 2 bases, leaving 28 bases between the germline ends. The DNA of the CDR3 is TGTGCCAGCAGTTCCTTAAACGGTAGGGAGAGGCGGGTACAAGAGACCCAGTACTTC. Translating gives CASSSLNGRERRVQETQYF.

DNA for the CDR3: TGTGCCAGTAGTATTCCAGGGGCTCAGCCCCAGCATTTT. Translation: CASSIPGAQPQHF. This rearrangement joins TRBV19 to TRBJ1-5; D might be TRBD1 (6 bases). The CDR3 covers 13 residues. The V gene's germline CDR1 is LNHDA and CDR2 SQIVND (reference sequence). V was trimmed by 3 bases and J by 6 bases, leaving 9 bases between them.

The V call is TRBV5-4, the J call TRBJ2-7; D might be TRBD2 (7 bases). The V gene lost 3 bases and the J gene lost 3 bases, with 13 bases spanning the gap. Germline loops: CDR1 SGHNT, CDR2 YYREEE (reference sequence). The CDR3 contains 14 residues. The CDR3 here is CASSWGGRFYEQYF. For the CDR3, the DNA is TGTGCCAGCAGCTGGGGGGGGCGCTTCTACGAGCAGTACTTC. The variable domain in full, completed from reference TRBV5-4 and TRBJ2-7, reads ETGVTQSPTHLIKTRGQQVTLRCSSQSGHNTVSWYQQALGQGPQFIFQYYREEENGRGNFPPRFSGLQFPNYSSELNVNALELDDSALYLCASSWGGRFYEQYFGPGTRLTVT.

The rearrangement links TRBV5-1 to TRBJ2-3, with 7 nucleotides matching TRBD2. The CDR3 has 16 amino acids. CDR1 is SGHRS and CDR2 is YFSETQ in the germline V gene. With 1 base clipped from V and 1 base from J, the junction kept 6 bases outside the gene matches. The CDR3: CASSLTGTTGTDTQYF. DNA of the CDR3: TGCGCCAGCAGCTTGACTGGGACTACCGGCACAGATACGCAGTATTTT.

This clone was seen only once. The rearrangement uses TRBV2 and TRBJ2-7; 13 nucleotides match TRBD2. CDR1 and CDR2 (germline): SNHLY, FYNNEI. V gave up 7 bases and J gave up 4 bases; unmatched junction bases: 10. The CDR3 loop spans 16 amino acids. CDR3 residues: CASTLGGTSGIYEQYF. The CDR3 nucleotides read TGTGCCAGCACCCTAGGGGGGACTAGCGGGATATACGAGCAGTACTTC.

V and J are TRBV5-8 and TRBJ2-5, with D perhaps matching TRBD2 (5 bases). Germline V lookup: CDR1 SGHTS, CDR2 YDEGEE. This CDR3 is 16 amino acids long. V gave up 3 bases and J gave up 5 bases, with 20 bases separating them. The CDR3 sequence is CASSSHLGPRGETQYF. The CDR3 DNA follows: TGTGCCAGCAGCTCCCATCTGGGTCCGAGAGGGGAGACCCAGTACTTC.

The chain couples TRBV4-2 to TRBJ2-7; the D gene is possibly TRBD1 (7 bases). The CDR3 consists of 17 residues. Trimming stripped 2 bases from V and 4 bases from J, with 21 bases between. Per germline, CDR1 LGHNA and CDR2 YNFKEQ. The CDR3 nucleotides are TGTGCCAGCAGCCAAACCGGGCGACAGGGAGGAAGGTACGAGCAGTACTTC. Translation: CASSQTGRQGGRYEQYF.

The chain uses TRBV6-5 and TRBJ1-2; TRBD1 is a possible D gene (6 bases). The CDR3 consists of 15 residues. V lost 0 bases and J lost 4, with 12 bases in between. The germline gives CDR1 MNHEY, CDR2 SVGAGI. CDR3 protein: CASSYSGAGIYGYTF. The CDR3 DNA is TGTGCCAGCAGTTACTCGGGGGCAGGGATCTATGGCTACACCTTC.

The chain recombines TRBV7-2 with TRBJ1-4, with D possibly matching TRBD1 (6 bases). The CDR3 is made up of 14 amino acids. Germline CDR1 is SGHTA and CDR2 is FQGNSA. Trimming cost V 5 bases and J 7 bases, with 14 bases left between them. In DNA form, the CDR3 reads TGTGCCAGCAGCCATACAGGGTATGGTGAAAAACTGTTTTTT. Translation: CASSHTGYGEKLFF.

This rearrangement joins TRBV18 to TRBJ2-7; TRBD1 aligns across 9 bases. The CDR3 is 14 amino acids. The V and J ends lost 3 bases and 2 bases, in that order; junction bases with no gene match: 2. Per the germline V gene, CDR1 is KGHSH and CDR2 is LQKENI. The CDR3 here is CASSPRTGAYEQYF. CDR3 nucleotide sequence: TGTGCCAGCTCACCGCGGACAGGGGCCTACGAGCAGTACTTC.

This clone has only a few counts. The CDR3 protein is CASSLVGRAYEQYF. The CDR3 bases are TGTGCCAGCAGCTTGGTAGGGAGAGCCTACGAGCAGTACTTC. This chain links TRBV5-6 with TRBJ2-7, with TRBD2 as a possible D gene (5 bases). The CDR3 runs 14 residues. Germline lookup yields CDR1 SGHDT and CDR2 YYEEEE. V lost 0 bases to trimming and J lost 2 bases, with 9 bases between them.

This clone was counted a few times. The chain carries TRBV27 and TRBJ2-3; D gene uncertain. Germline V gene data show CDR1 as MNHEY and CDR2 as SMNVEV (reference sequence). V shed 5 bases and J shed 1 base, with 16 bases lying between them. CDR3 size: 16 residues. CDR3 in DNA: TGTGCCAGCAGTGCCAGACTGTCTTTAGGCACAGATACGCAGTATTTT. Translated, it gives CASSARLSLGTDTQYF.

Points on this clone: The same CDR3 is also encoded by other DNA sequences in this sample. This chain uses TRBV5-1 with TRBJ2-1; a weak D match, TRBD2 (5 bases). The CDR3 totals 15 residues. V was shortened by 0 bases and J by 0 bases, with 7 bases between the two germline ends. From germline, CDR1 is SGHRS and CDR2 YFSETQ. The CDR3 DNA sequence: TGCGCCAGCAGCTTGGCGGGGAGCTCCTACAATGAGCAGTTCTTC. Translation: CASSLAGSSYNEQFF.

In DNA form, the CDR3 reads TGTGCCATCAGTAAGGACACAGCCACTGAAGCTTTCTTT. This translates into CAISKDTATEAFF. The chain carries TRBV10-3 and TRBJ1-1; possible D gene TRBD1, 5 bases. Trimming removed 5 bases from V and 4 bases from J, with 11 bases in between. The CDR3 consists of 13 residues. In germline, CDR1 is ENHRY, CDR2 SYGVKD.

The V call is TRBV19, the J call TRBJ2-1; no clear D gene. V was cut by 9 bases and J by 2 bases, with 5 bases left in between. The CDR3 extends over 11 amino acids. The germline V gene has CDR1 LNHDA and CDR2 SQIVND (reference sequence). CDR3 bases: TGTGCCAGCCGGGCCTACAATGAGCAGTTCTTC. Protein sequence: CASRAYNEQFF.

J is TRBJ1-1 and V is TRBV7-9, with 8 bases lining up with TRBD1. The CDR3 runs to 18 residues. CDR1 and CDR2 from the germline V gene are SEHNR and FQNEAQ (reference sequence). J was trimmed by 3 bases and V by 6 bases; bases with no gene match: 18. The CDR3 DNA reads as TGTGCCAGCAGACCACCGCTCGGCAGGGGGCGACGAGACACTGAAGCTTTCTTT. Amino acids: CASRPPLGRGRRDTEAFF.

This sequence joins TRBV7-9 and TRBJ2-5, with 7 bases lining up with TRBD1. V gave up 4 bases and J gave up 0 bases; unmatched junction bases: 5. The CDR3 runs to 15 residues. Germline lookup yields CDR1 SEHNR and CDR2 FQNEAQ (reference sequence). In DNA form, the CDR3 reads TGTGCCAGCAGCTCACGGGACAGCCACCAAGAGACCCAGTACTTC. This encodes CASSSRDSHQETQYF.